A single sample is the source of the 21 T cell receptor beta chains below, sequenced in a study of blood T cell repertoires in COVID-19. This table comes from immunoSEQ multiplex PCR, and its TCRdb copy is limited to in-frame clones, with some not included. Of roughly 270,000 clones listed, about 85% are singletons. Sequenced input: PBMCs or T cells enriched from blood (not recorded which). These receptors all come from a woman in her fifties or sixties who had recovered from COVID-19.

This clone appeared a single time. The CDR3 DNA reads as TGTGCCAGCAGCCAAGATGGTAGTAATGAGCAGTTCTTC. It specifies CASSQDGSNEQFF. The gene calls are TRBV4-2 and TRBJ2-1, with D uncertain. The germline V gene encodes CDR1 LGHNA and CDR2 YNFKEQ. V was clipped by 0 bases and J by 7 bases, with 7 bases between them. The CDR3 extends over 13 amino acids.

The V and J genes are TRBV2 and TRBJ2-1; 12 bases are a match to TRBD2. Germline values: CDR1 SNHLY, CDR2 FYNNEI. V shed 1 base and J 4 bases; nucleotides not matched to a gene: 2. The CDR3 covers 16 residues. CDR3 DNA: TGTGCCAGCAGTGAAGGGACTAGCGGGACTTACAATGAGCAGTTCTTC. As protein: CASSEGTSGTYNEQFF.

The genes are TRBV7-8 and TRBJ1-3; D possibly corresponds to TRBD1 (5 bases). This CDR3 spans 13 amino acids. From germline, CDR1 is SGHVS and CDR2 FQNEAQ. The V end was cut by 5 bases, the J end by 10 bases, with 15 bases between. The CDR3 loop is CASSPGPRDTIYF. The DNA of the CDR3 is TGTGCCAGCAGCCCGGGACCGCGGGATACCATATATTTT.

The chain links TRBV6-2 or TRBV6-3 to TRBJ2-5, with 7 bases that match TRBD1. This CDR3 has 17 amino acids. Germline V gene sequence: CDR1 MNHEY, CDR2 SVGEGT. J gave up 1 base and V 0 bases, and 8 bases lay outside the gene matches. CDR3 residues: CASSYSTYWDSQETQYF. The CDR3 coding sequence is TGTGCCAGCAGTTACTCGACGTATTGGGACAGCCAAGAGACCCAGTACTTC.

This sequence joins TRBV30 and TRBJ2-6, with D tentatively TRBD1 (7 bases). Per germline, CDR1 GTSNPN and CDR2 SVGIG (reference sequence). The V end was cut by 4 bases, the J end by 4 bases, with 14 bases between. This CDR3 spans 15 amino acids. The chain's CDR3 is CAWIRGALGANVLTF. CDR3 sequence (DNA): TGTGCCTGGATCAGGGGGGCGCTCGGGGCCAACGTCCTGACTTTC.

This chain uses TRBV10-2 with TRBJ1-6; D gene uncertain. In germline, CDR1 is WSHSY, CDR2 SAAADI. Trimming stripped 6 bases from V and 8 bases from J, with 8 bases between. The CDR3 has 12 residues. The CDR3 protein is CASSLTHSPLHF. The DNA for the CDR3 is TGCGCCAGCAGCCTGACTCATTCACCCCTCCACTTT.

The rearrangement uses TRBV30 and TRBJ2-3; 9 bases align to TRBD2. V dropped 4 bases and J dropped 0; count of bases not matched to a gene: 14. Germline loops: CDR1 GTSNPN, CDR2 SVGIG (reference sequence). This CDR3 has 18 residues. In DNA form, the CDR3 reads TGTGCCTGGACCCCCGGACTAGCGACTAGAGTTAGCACAGATACGCAGTATTTT. Protein sequence: CAWTPGLATRVSTDTQYF.

The genes are TRBV28 and TRBJ1-2; 7 bases match TRBD1. This CDR3 comprises 15 residues. Germline V CDR1 and CDR2: MDHEN, SYDVKM. Losses at the gene ends were 6 bases for V and 4 bases for J; bases not matched to a gene: 11. CDR3 nucleotides: TGTGCCAGCAGCCCGCTTAAACAGGGGTCCTATGGCTACACCTTC. Its translation is CASSPLKQGSYGYTF.

The chain links TRBV12-3 or TRBV12-4 to TRBJ1-2; 7 positions match TRBD1. This CDR3 has 13 amino acids. Germline trimming cut 7 bases from V and 2 bases from J; bases unmatched to any gene: 4. In DNA, the CDR3 is TGTGCCAGCACCGGGACAGCGAACTATGGCTACACCTTC. Translated: CASTGTANYGYTF.

The chain employs TRBV2 and TRBJ1-2; D is unclear. V shed 0 bases and J shed 4 bases, with 15 bases lying between them. The CDR3 covers 16 residues. CDR1 is SNHLY and CDR2 is FYNNEI in the germline V gene. The CDR3 DNA is TGTGCCAGCAGTGAAGCGGGCCCGGCAGCTTCCTATGGCTACACCTTC. Residues: CASSEAGPAASYGYTF.

The chain uses TRBV3-1 (or the pseudogene TRBV3-2) and TRBJ2-1; 10 nucleotides align to TRBD2. The CDR3 contains 15 residues. Trimming removed 1 base from V and 4 bases from J; junction bases left unmatched: 1. The germline gives CDR1 LGHDT, CDR2 YNNKEL (reference sequence). As DNA, the CDR3 is TGTGCCAGCAGCCAAGCACTAGCGGGGTACAATGAGCAGTTCTTC. This sequence encodes CASSQALAGYNEQFF.

The chain couples TRBV11-2 to TRBJ1-1, with 7 bases that match TRBD1. Trimming removed 3 bases from V and 5 bases from J; junction bases left unmatched: 9. CDR1 SGHAT and CDR2 FQNNGV come from the germline V gene. CDR3 length: 15 amino acids. CDR3 in amino acids: CASSLTGRGQTEAFF. The CDR3 coding sequence is TGTGCCAGCAGCTTGACAGGAAGGGGACAGACTGAAGCTTTCTTT.

The DNA for the CDR3 is TGTGCCAGCAGATATCGTGGACAGGGTAGGTTAGAGACCCAGTACTTC. This encodes CASRYRGQGRLETQYF. The chain is built from TRBV6-9 and TRBJ2-5; 8 bases line up with TRBD1. Germline CDR1 reads MNHGY; CDR2 reads SVAAGI. Trimming removed 6 bases from V and 4 bases from J; junction bases left unmatched: 13. CDR3 size: 16 residues.

Details on this clone: Other DNA sequences in the same sample also yield this CDR3. V usage is TRBV5-1 and J usage is TRBJ2-3, with TRBD1 as a possible D gene (5 bases). Germline loops: CDR1 SGHRS, CDR2 YFSETQ. CDR3 length equals 16 residues. Trimming cost V 0 bases and J 0 bases, with 11 bases left between them. The CDR3 DNA reads TGCGCCAGCAGCTTGGAAGGGGTTCCTAGCACAGATACGCAGTATTTT. This gives the protein CASSLEGVPSTDTQYF.

This clone showed up just once. This chain links TRBV6-5 with TRBJ1-4; 7 bases fit TRBD1. Germline CDR1 reads MNHEY; CDR2 reads SVGAGI. This CDR3 comprises 15 residues. Trimming cost V 5 bases and J 4 bases; bases outside gene matches: 7. In nucleotides, the CDR3 is TGTGCCAGCAGTCGGACAGGCGCTGGTAATGAAAAACTGTTTTTT. This gives the protein CASSRTGAGNEKLFF.

CDR3 nucleotide sequence: TGTGCCAGCAGCTTAGCGGGGGGTGGAGGCACCGGGGAGCTGTTTTTT. Encoded protein: CASSLAGGGGTGELFF. The genes are TRBV7-2 and TRBJ2-2; perhaps TRBD2 as D (6 bases). Trimming stripped 0 bases from V and 4 bases from J, with 12 bases between. Germline CDR1 reads SGHTA; CDR2 reads FQGNSA. CDR3 size: 16 residues.

This clone appeared a few times. The chain combines TRBV7-6 with TRBJ1-1; 7 positions agree with TRBD1. The CDR3 is 14 residues long. V shed 5 bases, J shed 4 bases, and the junction held 7 bases outside the gene matches. Germline V gene sequence: CDR1 SGHVS, CDR2 FNYEAQ. The CDR3 loop reads CASSPQGLGTEAFF. The DNA of the CDR3 is TGTGCCAGCAGCCCACAGGGGCTCGGCACTGAAGCTTTCTTT.

In this sample, this clone turned up a few times. This sequence joins TRBV28 and TRBJ1-1; the D gene is possibly TRBD1 (5 bases). The CDR3 has 13 residues. The germline gives CDR1 MDHEN, CDR2 SYDVKM. V lost 5 bases to trimming and J lost 5 bases, with 12 bases between them. The CDR3 DNA sequence: TGTGCCAGCAGTGCTACAGGTCTAACTGAAGCTTTCTTT. Protein: CASSATGLTEAFF. Supplemented by reference TRBV28 and TRBJ1-1, the full variable domain reads DVKVTQSSRYLVKRTGEKVFLECVQDMDHENMFWYRQDPGLGLRLIYFSYDVKMKEKGDIPEGYSVSREKKERFSLILESASTNQTSMYLCASSATGLTEAFFGQGTRLTVV.

The rearrangement links TRBV5-1 to TRBJ2-7; D is uncertain. This CDR3 comprises 14 residues. V dropped 2 bases and J dropped 4 bases, with 13 bases sitting between them. CDR1 is SGHRS, CDR2 YFSETQ, per germline. This chain's CDR3 is CASSLSGSRYEQYF. CDR3 DNA sequence: TGCGCCAGCAGCTTATCAGGTTCAAGGTACGAGCAGTACTTC.

The CDR3: CASSQALRQSYEQYF. The DNA of the CDR3 is TGCGCCAGCAGCCAGGCCCTCCGACAGTCCTACGAGCAGTACTTC. The V and J genes are TRBV4-3 and TRBJ2-7, with TRBD1 as a possible D gene (5 bases). Trimming removed 3 bases from V and 1 base from J, with 13 bases in between. The CDR3 loop spans 15 amino acids. Germline-derived CDR1 and CDR2 are LGHNA and YSLEER.

The chain employs TRBV5-4 and TRBJ2-5, with D perhaps TRBD1 (6 bases). The CDR3 length is 15 residues. V was cut by 0 bases and J by 2 bases, with 11 bases left in between. Per the germline V gene, CDR1 is SGHNT and CDR2 is YYREEE (reference sequence). This CDR3 reads CASSLVLDRQETQYF. CDR3 sequence (DNA): TGTGCCAGCAGCTTGGTGCTGGACAGACAAGAGACCCAGTACTTC. The full variable domain, its missing parts supplied by reference TRBV5-4 and TRBJ2-5, is ETGVTQSPTHLIKTRGQQVTLRCSSQSGHNTVSWYQQALGQGPQFIFQYYREEENGRGNFPPRFSGLQFPNYSSELNVNALELDDSALYLCASSLVLDRQETQYFGPGTRLLVL.